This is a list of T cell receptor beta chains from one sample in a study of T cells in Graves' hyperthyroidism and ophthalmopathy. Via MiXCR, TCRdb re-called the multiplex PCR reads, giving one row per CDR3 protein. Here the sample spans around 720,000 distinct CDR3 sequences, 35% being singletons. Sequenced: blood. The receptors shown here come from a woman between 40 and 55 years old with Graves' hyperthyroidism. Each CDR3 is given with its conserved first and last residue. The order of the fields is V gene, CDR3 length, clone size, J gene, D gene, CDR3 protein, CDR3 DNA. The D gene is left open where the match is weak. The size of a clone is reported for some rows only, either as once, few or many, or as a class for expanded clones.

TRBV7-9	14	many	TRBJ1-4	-	CASSLGRDNEKLFF	TGTGCCAGCAGCTTAGGCAGAGACAATGAAAAACTGTTTTTT
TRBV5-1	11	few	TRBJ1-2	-	CASSKGGGYTF	TGCGCCAGCAGCAAAGGGGGAGGCTACACCTTC
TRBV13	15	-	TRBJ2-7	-	CASSHKSSSSYEQYF	TGTGCCAGCAGCCATAAGAGCAGCAGCTCCTACGAGCAGTACTTC
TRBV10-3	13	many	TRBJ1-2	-	CAIRGASGHGYTF	TGTGCCATCAGGGGAGCTTCGGGGCATGGCTACACCTTC
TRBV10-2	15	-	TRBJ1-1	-	CASRAWIPYSGEAFF	TGCGCCAGCAGGGCCTGGATCCCCTATAGTGGAGAAGCTTTCTTT
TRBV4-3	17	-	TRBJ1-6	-	CASSQGAEGGRNSPLHF	TGCGCCAGCAGCCAAGGGGCCGAGGGGGGCCGGAATTCACCCCTCCACTTT
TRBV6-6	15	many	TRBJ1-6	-	CASSSQGLSNSPLHF	TGTGCCAGCAGTTCCCAGGGTCTAAGTAATTCACCCCTCCACTTT
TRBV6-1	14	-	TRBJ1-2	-	CASSGGISNYGYTF	TGTGCCAGCAGCGGGGGGATCTCTAACTATGGCTACACCTTC
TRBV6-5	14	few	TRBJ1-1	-	CASSRDMTNTEAFF	TGTGCCAGCAGCCGCGACATGACGAACACTGAAGCTTTCTTT
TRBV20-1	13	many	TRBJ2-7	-	CSASPPSTYEQYF	TGCAGTGCTAGCCCCCCAAGCACCTACGAGCAGTACTTC
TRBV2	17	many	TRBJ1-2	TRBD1	CASSGSGQGRPVYGYTF	TGTGCCAGCAGTGGCTCGGGACAGGGGCGCCCGGTCTATGGCTACACCTTC
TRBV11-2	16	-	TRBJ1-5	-	CASSPSLRQFNQPQHF	TGTGCCAGCAGTCCTAGTCTTCGACAGTTCAATCAGCCCCAGCATTTT
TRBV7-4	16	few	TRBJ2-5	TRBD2	CASSPWTSGSQETQYF	TGTGCCAGCAGTCCGTGGACTAGCGGGAGCCAAGAGACCCAGTACTTC
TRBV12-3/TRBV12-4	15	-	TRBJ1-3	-	CASSPAGSTGNTIYF	TGTGCCAGCAGTCCCGCGGGGTCGACTGGAAACACCATATATTTT
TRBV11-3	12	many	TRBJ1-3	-	CASSPSMNTIYF	TGTGCCAGCAGCCCGAGTATGAACACCATATATTTT
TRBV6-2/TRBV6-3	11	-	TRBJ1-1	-	CASEKNTEAFF	TGTGCCAGTGAAAAGAACACTGAAGCTTTCTTT
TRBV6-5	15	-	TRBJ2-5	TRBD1	CASDDRGGRQETQYF	TGTGCCAGCGATGACAGGGGCGGCAGACAAGAGACCCAGTACTTC
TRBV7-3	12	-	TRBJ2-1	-	CASSLGSPEQFF	TGTGCCAGCAGCTTAGGGAGTCCTGAGCAGTTCTTC